This TCR beta chain is drawn from a study of OX40 agonist ivuxolimab in advanced cancers. At the level of the study: At 0.01 to 10 mg/kg, ivuxolimab was administered intravenously to patients every 2 weeks. Aged roughly 23 to 85 with a mean of 60 years, they were about 78% male.

Assay: immunoSEQ multiplex PCR; the TCRdb copy retains only in-frame clones and omits some. This table holds 60,000 to 95,000 clones, over 85% found once. Trimming took off 3 bases at V and 5 bases at J, with 11 bases between the two ends. This CDR3 has 13 amino acids. In germline, CDR1 is GTSNPN, CDR2 SVGIG (reference sequence). Study-level results: On average, a greater number of expanded clones characterised CD8+ T cells relative to CD4+.

Regarding this clone: Its cognate antigen is unknown.

The sequences come from CD4+ or CD8+ T cells sorted from blood, collected in a trial of the OX40 agonist ivuxolimab. The receptor was isolated from an adult with an advanced solid tumor such as melanoma, head and neck, liver or kidney cancer. The chain links TRBV30 to TRBJ1-5, with a tentative D call TRBD1 (5 bases). The CDR3 sequence is CAWSPQGDQPQHF. CDR3 DNA sequence: TGTGCCTGGAGCCCCCAAGGGGATCAGCCCCAGCATTTT. The variable domain in full, completed from reference TRBV30 and TRBJ1-5, reads SQTIHQWPATLVQPVGSPLSLECTVEGTSNPNLYWYRQAAGRGLQLLFYSVGIGQISSEVPQNLSASRPQDRQFILSSKKLLLSDSGFYLCAWSPQGDQPQHFGDGTRLSIL.